This entry features one T cell receptor beta chain sequence. The antigen remains undetermined. The data were obtained in a study of T cells in Graves' hyperthyroidism and ophthalmopathy. CDR1 SGHAT and CDR2 FQDESV come from the germline V gene (reference sequence). V lost 1 base and J lost 1, with 7 bases in between. The CDR3 is 14 amino acids. RNA transcripts were the template for amplifying TCR beta CDR3 regions. The HTBI set primed first-round TCR CDR3 RT-PCR. Each CDR3 protein gets one entry after TCRdb re-called the multiplex PCR reads with MiXCR. The repertoire includes around 500,000 distinct CDR3 sequences, roughly 23% of them detected once, and around 54% sits in the top ten. General study results and limits: Ophthalmopathy onset followed model prediction by a median about 6.9 months.

The sample consisted of blood. The sequence was obtained from a woman aged 70-85 years with Graves' ophthalmopathy. V and J are TRBV11-1 and TRBJ1-1, with D hard to call. CDR3 nucleotides: TGTGCCAGCAGCTTAGGAAACAGGAACACTGAAGCTTTCTTT. Translating gives CASSLGNRNTEAFF.